The clone carrying this T cell receptor beta chain was found many times. The entry originates in a study of post-analysis software for immune sequencing data. Incorporated into the TCR beta cDNA libraries were unique molecular identifiers, which served to reduce PCR and sequencing biases. TCRdb recomputed calls from the PCR reads with MiXCR, one row per CDR3 protein. The sample includes approximately 570,000 distinct CDR3 sequences, 44% of them seen just once. The TCR originated in a girl under 18 with multiple sclerosis. Sequenced material: blood.

In DNA form, the CDR3 reads TGTGCCAGCAGCTTAGCCCGGGACTACGAGCAGTACTTC. It translates to CASSLARDYEQYF. This chain connects TRBV11-2 to TRBJ2-7, with a tentative D call TRBD2 (5 bases). The V and J ends lost 1 base and 3 bases respectively, with 7 bases between them. The CDR3 is made up of 13 amino acids. From germline, CDR1 is SGHAT and CDR2 FQNNGV.